The 30 T cell receptor beta chains in this list originate from one sample, sequenced in a study of blood T cell repertoires in COVID-19. Using immunoSEQ multiplex PCR, the repertoire was profiled, and TCRdb retains in-frame clones only, with some absent. The sample consists of 100,000 to 110,000 clones, roughly 80% of them appearing once. The sample taken for sequencing was peripheral blood. Receptor source: a woman between 65 and 79 years old with acute or convalescent COVID-19.

This chain connects TRBV14 to TRBJ2-5, with D perhaps TRBD1 (5 bases). Germline assignment: CDR1 SGHDN and CDR2 FVKESK. V lost 4 bases and J 2 bases, leaving 8 bases between the germline ends. This CDR3 has 13 amino acids. As DNA, the CDR3 is TGTGCCAGCAGCCGGACAAATCAAGAGACCCAGTACTTC. Its protein product is CASSRTNQETQYF.

The V and J genes are TRBV2 and TRBJ2-7; D gene uncertain. Germline V CDR1 and CDR2: SNHLY, FYNNEI. The CDR3 is made up of 11 amino acids. Between the trimmed V and J ends, which lost 6 bases and 2 bases, there was a span of 5 bases. CDR3 DNA: TGTGCCAGCAGCCAGGCCTACGAGCAGTACTTC. Its protein product is CASSQAYEQYF. Supplemented by reference TRBV2 and TRBJ2-7, the full variable domain reads EPEVTQTPSHQVTQMGQEVILRCVPISNHLYFYWYRQILGQKVEFLVSFYNNEISEKSEIFDDQFSVERPDGSNFTLKIRSTKLEDSAMYFCASSQAYEQYFGPGTRLTVT.

This clone was picked up a small number of times. The V gene is TRBV2, the J gene TRBJ2-1; TRBD2 might be the D (6 bases). The CDR3 consists of 18 residues. Germline lookup yields CDR1 SNHLY and CDR2 FYNNEI. V lost 4 bases to trimming and J lost 5 bases, with 24 bases between them. CDR3 loop: CASSVTPRGTGDHNEQFF. The CDR3 nucleotides are TGTGCCAGCAGTGTCACTCCCCGGGGGACGGGGGACCACAATGAGCAGTTCTTC.

The chain links TRBV29-1 to TRBJ1-1; TRBD1 agrees at 10 bases. This CDR3 spans 13 amino acids. Looked up from germline, CDR1 is SQVTM and CDR2 is ANQGSEA. V shed 7 bases, J shed 1 base, and the junction held 3 bases outside the gene matches. The CDR3 DNA reads TGCAGCGGACAGGGGGCAAAGAACACTGAAGCTTTCTTT. Protein sequence: CSGQGAKNTEAFF.

The rearrangement links TRBV28 to TRBJ1-1, with D unresolved. CDR3 length: 14 residues. V was pared by 2 bases and J by 1 base, with 8 bases between. Per germline, CDR1 MDHEN and CDR2 SYDVKM. Here the CDR3 reads CASSLIAGNTEAFF. DNA of the CDR3: TGTGCCAGCAGTTTAATCGCGGGGAACACTGAAGCTTTCTTT.

The V and J genes are TRBV19 and TRBJ1-1; no reliable D call. The CDR3 totals 15 residues. Looked up from germline, CDR1 is LNHDA and CDR2 is SQIVND (reference sequence). Trimming took 4 bases from V and 5 from J, leaving 17 bases between them. The CDR3 protein is CASSTLDGRRTEAFF. The DNA of the CDR3 is TGTGCCAGTAGTACACTGGACGGGAGGAGGACTGAAGCTTTCTTT.

The table lists this clone with many counts. The chain has TRBV4-2 and TRBJ2-5; TRBD1 is a possible D gene (6 bases). The CDR3 has 16 amino acids. CDR1 and CDR2 (germline): LGHNA, YNFKEQ. Trimming left V 1 base short and J 5 bases short, with 17 bases between. The CDR3 loop is CASSQVKSVRGETQYF. CDR3 nucleotides: TGTGCCAGCAGCCAAGTGAAAAGCGTAAGGGGGGAGACCCAGTACTTC.

J is TRBJ2-3 and V is TRBV11-2, with a possible D match to TRBD2 (5 bases). CDR3 length: 12 amino acids. Trimming removed 2 bases from V and 10 bases from J, with 10 bases in between. The germline V gene encodes CDR1 SGHAT and CDR2 FQNNGV. The CDR3 DNA reads TGTGCCAGCAGCTTAACCGGGAACCCGCAGTATTTT. Protein: CASSLTGNPQYF.

V and J are TRBV5-4 and TRBJ2-3, with 8 bases that match TRBD1. CDR1 is SGHNT, CDR2 YYREEE, per germline (reference sequence). The length of the CDR3 is 16 residues. V shed 0 bases and J 2 bases; nucleotides not matched to a gene: 5. In DNA form, the CDR3 reads TGTGCCAGCAGCTTGGCGTCAGGGGGCGCCACAGATACGCAGTATTTT. Its protein product is CASSLASGGATDTQYF.

The DNA of the CDR3 is TGTGCCAGCAGGGACAGGGCGGGGTACGAGCAGTACGTC. It is translated as CASRDRAGYEQYV. V usage is TRBV6-5 and J usage is TRBJ2-7; 8 bases align to TRBD1. Germline CDR1 MNHEY, CDR2 SVGAGI. V trimming: 6 bases; J trimming: 4 bases; junction bases outside the gene matches: 5. The CDR3 has 13 amino acids.

V gene TRBV7-6 combines with J gene TRBJ2-7, with TRBD1 matching 8 bases. The CDR3 sequence is 16 residues long. Germline CDR1 is SGHVS and CDR2 is FNYEAQ. J lost 3 bases, V lost 5 bases, and 12 bases had no gene match. The CDR3 DNA is TGTGCCAGCAGCCTGCTGGCCGGGACAGGTGGCTACGAGCAGTACTTC. Translation: CASSLLAGTGGYEQYF.

J is TRBJ1-1 and V is TRBV30, with 7 bases fitting TRBD1. The CDR3 has 14 residues. V dropped 0 bases and J dropped 3; count of bases not matched to a gene: 4. Germline CDR1 is GTSNPN and CDR2 is SVGIG (reference sequence). CDR3 in DNA: TGTGCCTGGAGTGTTACAACAGGGGACACTGAAGCTTTCTTT. Translating it yields CAWSVTTGDTEAFF.

This rearrangement joins TRBV7-9 to TRBJ1-5; D is unresolved. The V gene lost 5 bases and the J gene lost 9 bases, with 11 bases spanning the gap. This CDR3 contains 12 residues. Germline-derived CDR1 and CDR2 are SEHNR and FQNEAQ (reference sequence). CDR3 sequence: CASSREERPQHF. The DNA of the CDR3 is TGTGCCAGCAGCAGAGAAGAGCGGCCCCAGCATTTT.

This clone showed up just a few times. This chain connects TRBV14 to TRBJ1-1; D gene uncertain. From germline, CDR1 is SGHDN and CDR2 FVKESK. CDR3 length equals 14 residues. Trimming shortened V by 1 base and J by 2 bases, and 8 bases separated the two germline ends. The CDR3 DNA reads TGTGCCAGCAGCCAAGCTATAAGAAACACTGAAGCTTTCTTT. Protein sequence: CASSQAIRNTEAFF.

V gene TRBV19 combines with J gene TRBJ2-3; 8 nucleotides align to TRBD2. Trimming removed 6 bases from V and 1 base from J; junction bases left unmatched: 6. The CDR3 is made up of 15 amino acids. Looked up from germline, CDR1 is LNHDA and CDR2 is SQIVND (reference sequence). The CDR3 here is CASRSTGGGTDTQYF. Here the CDR3 DNA reads TGTGCCAGTAGGTCGACCGGGGGGGGCACAGATACGCAGTATTTT. Based on the CDR3 plus reference TRBV19 and TRBJ2-3, the full variable domain is DGGITQSPKYLFRKEGQNVTLSCEQNLNHDAMYWYRQDPGQGLRLIYYSQIVNDFQKGDIAEGYSVSREKKESFPLTVTSAQKNPTAFYLCASRSTGGGTDTQYFGPGTRLTVL.

V gene TRBV7-2 combines with J gene TRBJ2-2; 7 positions match TRBD1. CDR1 is SGHTA, CDR2 FQGNSA, per germline. This CDR3 contains 14 residues. V gave up 4 bases and J gave up 4 bases; unmatched junction bases: 3. CDR3 nucleotide sequence: TGTGCCAGCAGCTCGTCAGGGGGCACCGGGGAGCTGTTTTTT. It translates to CASSSSGGTGELFF.

The V gene is TRBV15, the J gene TRBJ2-1; 8 bases map to TRBD1. CDR1 and CDR2 from the germline V gene are LNHNV and YYDKDF (reference sequence). The junction had 5 bases not matched to a gene; V was cut back by 2 bases and J by 8 bases. The CDR3 is made up of 14 amino acids. CDR3 nucleotides: TGTGCCACCAGCAGAACAGGGGGGTACCATGAGCAGTTCTTC. Its protein is CATSRTGGYHEQFF.

This clone has a single count. The chain uses TRBV5-1 and TRBJ1-2; 9 nucleotides match TRBD1. This CDR3 is built from 16 residues. In germline, CDR1 is SGHRS, CDR2 YFSETQ. V lost 0 bases, J lost 12 bases, and 15 bases stayed unmatched. DNA for the CDR3: TGCGCCAGCAGCTTGGCCCCGGGACAGGGTGGATTAGCTAACACCTTC. It encodes CASSLAPGQGGLANTF.

The chain employs TRBV5-4 and TRBJ1-6; D unclear. Trimming pared 4 bases from V and 2 bases from J, leaving 7 bases between. There are 14 residues in the CDR3. Per germline, CDR1 SGHNT and CDR2 YYREEE (reference sequence). This CDR3 reads CASSREPYNSPLHF. The CDR3 region has the DNA TGTGCCAGCAGCAGGGAGCCCTATAATTCACCCCTCCACTTT.

V usage is TRBV6-5 and J usage is TRBJ1-2; D is ambiguous. Germline V gene sequence: CDR1 MNHEY, CDR2 SVGAGI. V was shortened by 6 bases and J by 4 bases, with 15 bases between the two germline ends. There are 14 residues in the CDR3. Here the CDR3 DNA reads TGTGCCAGCAGCACAAGGGAGGTGGGCTATGGCTACACCTTC. As protein: CASSTREVGYGYTF.

The chain combines TRBV4-3 with TRBJ1-2; a weak D match, TRBD1 (6 bases). The CDR3 runs to 15 residues. Germline V gives CDR1 LGHNA, CDR2 YSLEER. Trimming took 1 base from V and 6 from J, leaving 15 bases between them. The CDR3 spells CASSQVQGTLDGYTF. CDR3 nucleotide sequence: TGCGCCAGCAGCCAAGTACAGGGTACGTTGGATGGCTACACCTTC.

The sample holds one count of this clone. The chain has TRBV6-2 or TRBV6-3 and TRBJ2-1; maybe TRBD1 (5 bases). The CDR3 loop spans 15 amino acids. The germline CDR1 and CDR2 sequences are MNHEY and SVGEGT. V was pared by 5 bases and J by 0 bases, with 11 bases between. CDR3 protein: CASSAGFRSYNEQFF. CDR3 DNA sequence: TGTGCCAGCAGTGCAGGGTTCCGCTCCTACAATGAGCAGTTCTTC.

The rearrangement joins TRBV18 to TRBJ2-1; D unresolved. Trimming took 3 bases from V and 9 from J, leaving 15 bases between them. CDR3 length: 14 amino acids. The germline V gene encodes CDR1 KGHSH and CDR2 LQKENI. The CDR3 sequence is CASSPGRLGSEQFF. Here the CDR3 DNA reads TGTGCCAGCTCACCCGGTCGGTTGGGCAGTGAGCAGTTCTTC.

The rearrangement uses TRBV11-2 and TRBJ2-7; 9 bases agree with TRBD1. The CDR3 extends over 17 amino acids. Germline V lookup: CDR1 SGHAT, CDR2 FQNNGV. V shed 5 bases, J shed 0 bases, and the junction held 11 bases outside the gene matches. DNA of the CDR3: TGTGCCAGCAGCCCCGAAGGTGGGACAGGGAGCTCCTACGAGCAGTACGTC. Residues: CASSPEGGTGSSYEQYV.

The V gene is TRBV18, the J gene TRBJ2-5, with 9 bases aligning to TRBD1. CDR3 size: 17 residues. The J segment lost 0 bases and the V segment lost 5 bases, leaving 10 bases of the junction unmatched. Germline-derived CDR1 and CDR2 are KGHSH and LQKENI. The CDR3 here is CASSGGQGPTYQETQYF. CDR3 coding DNA: TGTGCCAGCTCAGGGGGACAGGGACCGACATACCAAGAGACCCAGTACTTC.

This rearrangement joins TRBV28 to TRBJ2-5; D ambiguous. The CDR3 is 12 amino acids. Per the germline V gene, CDR1 is MDHEN and CDR2 is SYDVKM. Trimming cost V 7 bases and J 3 bases, with 9 bases left between them. The CDR3 here is CASKNTKETQYF. CDR3 nucleotide sequence: TGTGCCAGCAAAAATACAAAAGAGACCCAGTACTTC.

DNA for the CDR3: TGTGCCATCAGCCTTGGGACAGGGGAGCAGTACGTC. Translation gives CAISLGTGEQYV. The chain employs TRBV10-3 and TRBJ2-7, with 9 bases fitting TRBD1. Germline V gene sequence: CDR1 ENHRY, CDR2 SYGVKD. With 6 bases clipped from V and 7 bases from J, the junction kept 4 bases outside the gene matches. This CDR3 is 12 amino acids long.

This chain links TRBV7-9 with TRBJ1-6; D not resolved. Germline V CDR1 and CDR2: SEHNR, FQNEAQ (reference sequence). CDR3 length equals 12 residues. V was cut by 3 bases and J by 7 bases, with 4 bases left in between. The CDR3: CASSFSNSPLHF. The DNA of the CDR3 is TGTGCCAGCAGCTTCTCCAATTCACCCCTCCACTTT. Filled out from reference TRBV7-9 and TRBJ1-6, the complete variable domain reads DTGVSQNPRHKITKRGQNVTFRCDPISEHNRLYWYRQTLGQGPEFLTYFQNEAQLEKSRLLSDRFSAERPKGSFSTLEIQRTEQGDSAMYLCASSFSNSPLHFGNGTRLTVT.

The chain employs TRBV7-2 and TRBJ2-7; D may be TRBD2 (6 bases). The CDR3 extends over 14 amino acids. V was trimmed by 1 base and J by 2 bases, leaving 9 bases between them. Germline-derived CDR1 and CDR2 are SGHTA and FQGNSA. The DNA of the CDR3 is TGTGCCAGCAGCTTAGATGGAGGGCCCTACGAGCAGTACGTC. This sequence encodes CASSLDGGPYEQYV.

CDR3 sequence: CASSLWGGDTEAFF. CDR3 DNA sequence: TGCGCCAGCAGCTTGTGGGGCGGCGACACTGAAGCTTTCTTT. The rearrangement joins TRBV5-1 to TRBJ1-1, with a possible D match to TRBD1 (5 bases). Germline CDR1 SGHRS, CDR2 YFSETQ. The CDR3 has 14 amino acids. V shed 1 base and J shed 3 bases, with 10 bases lying between them.